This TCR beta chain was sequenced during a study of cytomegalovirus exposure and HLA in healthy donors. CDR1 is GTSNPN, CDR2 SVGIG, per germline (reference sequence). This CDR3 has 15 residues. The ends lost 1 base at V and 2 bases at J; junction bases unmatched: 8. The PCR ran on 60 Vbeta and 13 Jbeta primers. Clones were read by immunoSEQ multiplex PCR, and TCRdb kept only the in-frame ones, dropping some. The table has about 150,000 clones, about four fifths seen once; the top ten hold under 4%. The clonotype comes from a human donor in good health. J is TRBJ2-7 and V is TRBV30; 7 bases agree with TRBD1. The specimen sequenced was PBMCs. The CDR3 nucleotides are TGTGCCTGGAGTGGTCAAGGGACAGCTCCCTACGAGCAGTACTTC. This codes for CAWSGQGTAPYEQYF.